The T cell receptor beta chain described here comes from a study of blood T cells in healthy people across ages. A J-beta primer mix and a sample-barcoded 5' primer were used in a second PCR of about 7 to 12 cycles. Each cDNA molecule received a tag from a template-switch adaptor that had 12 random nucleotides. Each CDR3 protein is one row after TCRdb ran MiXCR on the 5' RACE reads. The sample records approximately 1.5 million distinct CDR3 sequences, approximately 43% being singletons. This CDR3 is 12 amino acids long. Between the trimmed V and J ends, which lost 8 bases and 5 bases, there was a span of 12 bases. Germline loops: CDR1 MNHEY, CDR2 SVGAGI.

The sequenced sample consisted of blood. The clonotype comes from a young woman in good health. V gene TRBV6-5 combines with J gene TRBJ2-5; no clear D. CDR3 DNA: TGTGCCAGCCATGGGTCTTTGGAGACCCAGTACTTC. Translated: CASHGSLETQYF.